This T cell receptor (beta chain) came from a study of blood T cell repertoires in COVID-19. Study overall: Researchers got acute and convalescent COVID-19 samples from the United States, Italy and Spain.

Germline lookup yields CDR1 MNHEY and CDR2 SVGAGI. This CDR3 is built from 13 residues. Trimming took 10 bases from V and 8 from J; bases not matched to a gene: 9. A COVID-19 case was met by exposed participants within 2 weeks before study entry. Some clones are missing from TCRdb's copy, which holds only in-frame ones; the method was immunoSEQ multiplex PCR. The sample has roughly 320,000 clones, 90% seen once. Sequencing was carried out using PBMCs or T cells enriched from blood (not recorded which). The genes are TRBV6-5 and TRBJ1-2, with 11 bases aligning to TRBD1. The TCR comes from a woman aged 25 to 39 who had been exposed to COVID-19. CDR3 protein: CAIWDRGFSGYTF. In DNA, the CDR3 is TGTGCCATCTGGGACAGGGGGTTCTCGGGCTACACCTTC.